These T cell receptor beta chains were read from a single sample in a study of shared T cell receptors in the human thymus. Sequenced by immunoSEQ multiplex PCR; TCRdb stores in-frame clones only, minus some. The data show 500,000 to 750,000 clones, more than 75% seen once. The same sample was also used in a study of human thymus T cells.

Specimen: thymocytes. These receptors were taken from a boy younger than two with a congenital heart defect. Both conserved end residues are trimmed from each CDR3. Each record gives: CDR3 length, V gene, J gene, CDR3 protein.

12	TRBV15	TRBJ1-2	ATSSAGVVYGYT
11	TRBV27	TRBJ1-5	ASSWGGHQPQH
13	TRBV27	TRBJ2-2	ASSLAPANTGELF
11	TRBV6-5	TRBJ2-7	ASSYSGLAEQY
14	TRBV5-1	TRBJ2-1	ASHSTSGNGRDEQF
20	TRBV5-1	TRBJ2-5	ASSRTGLNEVLAGGQRETQY
12	TRBV27	TRBJ1-5	ASSLGREGQPQH
12	TRBV2	TRBJ2-3	ASSPGGLAGTQY
14	TRBV14	TRBJ2-5	ASSQGLATYQETQY
13	TRBV14	TRBJ2-7	ASSFRTRETYEQY
17	TRBV7-6	TRBJ2-7	ASSLRQGLVAGEAYEQY
10	TRBV5-5	TRBJ1-1	ASSLSGTEAF
13	TRBV5-6	TRBJ1-1	ASSLVQSMNTEAF
13	TRBV6-4	TRBJ2-1	ASSSFRSSYNEQF
13	TRBV28	TRBJ2-7	ASSLNGREAYEQY
12	TRBV5-1	TRBJ2-7	ASGEGGDPYEQY
10	TRBV28	TRBJ1-1	ASSPRTVEAF
13	TRBV11-3	TRBJ1-1	ASSLKDRGNTEAF
15	TRBV15	TRBJ1-4	ATSTWRAPETNEKLF
15	TRBV7-2	TRBJ2-3	ASSPINPGQGTDTQY
12	TRBV7-9	TRBJ2-1	ASSPKDRYNEQF
13	TRBV5-6	TRBJ2-7	ASSSWTSGDYEQY
13	TRBV9	TRBJ2-7	ASSVGAAAHYEQY
12	TRBV11-3	TRBJ2-1	ASSSDGEEDEQF
15	TRBV4-3	TRBJ2-3	ASSPNWREGPEDTQY
12	TRBV2	TRBJ2-1	ASSERGLNNEQF
16	TRBV27	TRBJ1-2	ASSPRPGQGFVNYGYT
12	TRBV11-2	TRBJ2-7	ASSTRVLGYEQY